This TCR beta chain derives from a study of CD8+CD57+ T cells in acquired aplastic anemia. Study as a whole: Across the sorted CD4+ and CD8+ cells, DNA amounts averaged about 3 ug.

CDR1 and CDR2 from the germline V gene are SGHNT and YENEEA. Losses at the gene ends were 7 bases for V and 4 bases for J; bases not matched to a gene: 5. CDR3 size: 14 residues. According to the study, genomic DNA was the template for TCR beta VDJ and CDR3 profiling. TCRdb reprocessed the reads with MiXCR, giving one entry per CDR3 protein. The table shows over 40,000 distinct CDR3 sequences, with around 70% occurring only once. The sequence was collected from a human donor in good health, serving as a control. The V and J genes are TRBV11-3 and TRBJ2-7; 12 bases match TRBD1. Sequencing was performed on sorted CD4+, CD8+, or CD8+CD57+ T cells (not recorded which) from PBMCs. Here the CDR3 reads CASTRDRGRYEQYF. CDR3 DNA sequence: TGTGCCAGCACCCGGGACAGGGGGCGGTACGAGCAGTACTTC.